These 8 T cell receptor beta chains were sequenced from one sample in a study of blood T cells in healthy people across ages. PCR was performed a second time for about 7 to 11 cycles using a sample-barcoded 5' primer and a J-beta primer mix. Via MiXCR, TCRdb re-called the 5' RACE reads, giving one row per CDR3 protein. The table includes roughly 1,500,000 distinct CDR3 sequences, roughly 32% detected once. The specimen was blood. These receptors all come from a woman aged 25 to 45 in good health.

This clonotype was found once. A much larger clone is a single base away; this may be a read error. The J gene is TRBJ2-7, the V gene TRBV7-9, with 11 bases matching TRBD2. Germline assignment: CDR1 SEHNR and CDR2 FQNEAQ (reference sequence). The CDR3 covers 13 residues. V lost 6 bases, J lost 4 bases, and 2 bases stayed unmatched. The CDR3 nucleotides read TGTGCCAGCAGGACTAGCGGGATGTACGAGCAGTACTTC. Encoded protein: CASRTSGMYEQYF. The variable domain in full, with the rest retrieved from reference TRBV7-9 and TRBJ2-7, is DTGVSQNPRHKITKRGQNVTFRCDPISEHNRLYWYRQTLGQGPEFLTYFQNEAQLEKSRLLSDRFSAERPKGSFSTLEIQRTEQGDSAMYLCASRTSGMYEQYFGPGTRLTVT.

This clonotype was seen a handful of times. The chain is built from TRBV5-8 and TRBJ2-7; tentative D call: TRBD1 (8 bases). Germline CDR1 reads SGHTS; CDR2 reads YDEGEE. The V end lost 2 bases, the J end lost 5 bases, and 17 bases lay between the germline ends. The CDR3 runs to 15 residues. CDR3 DNA: TGTGCCAGCAGCTTAAGACAGGGGAGGGTTAACGAGCAGTACTTC. It encodes CASSLRQGRVNEQYF. The variable domain in full, completed from reference TRBV5-8 and TRBJ2-7, reads EAGVTQSPTHLIKTRGQQATLRCSPISGHTSVYWYQQALGLGLQFLLWYDEGEERNRGNFPPRFSGRQFPNYSSELNVNALELEDSALYLCASSLRQGRVNEQYFGPGTRLTVT.

This clonotype was detected a few times. The V and J genes are TRBV6-1 and TRBJ1-1; D call uncertain. The CDR3 is 15 amino acids. Germline lookup yields CDR1 MNHNS and CDR2 SASEGT. V was clipped by 2 bases and J by 0 bases, with 10 bases between them. CDR3 protein: CASSELGSLNTEAFF. The CDR3 nucleotides read TGTGCCAGCAGTGAATTGGGCAGCCTGAACACTGAAGCTTTCTTT.

The gene calls are TRBV5-1 and TRBJ2-1, with D possibly TRBD1 on 5 matching bases. V lost 2 bases and J lost 7, with 16 bases in between. This CDR3 has 15 amino acids. Germline assignment: CDR1 SGHRS and CDR2 YFSETQ. CDR3 nucleotide sequence: TGCGCCAGCAGCTTCATCCGTCAGGGCGATAATGAGCAGTTCTTC. Its protein product is CASSFIRQGDNEQFF.

This chain joins TRBV24-1 and TRBJ2-7; D is unresolved. V lost 0 bases and J lost 5, with 1 base in between. The CDR3 runs to 11 residues. CDR1 and CDR2 from the germline V gene are KGHDR and SFDVKD. In DNA, the CDR3 is TGTGCCACCAGTGATTTGAACGAGCAGTACTTC. Protein product: CATSDLNEQYF.

The table lists this clonotype with a few counts. The chain joins TRBV5-1 to TRBJ2-7; tentatively, D is TRBD2 (5 bases). The V gene's germline CDR1 is SGHRS and CDR2 YFSETQ. Trimming took 4 bases from V and 5 from J, leaving 16 bases between them. The CDR3 consists of 14 residues. The CDR3 spells CASSRDKDLHEQYF. Written as DNA, the CDR3 is TGCGCCAGCAGCCGGGATAAAGATCTCCACGAGCAGTACTTC.

The chain combines TRBV2 with TRBJ1-4; the D gene is possibly TRBD1 (6 bases). The CDR3 has 11 residues. The V and J ends lost 7 bases and 13 bases respectively, with 13 bases between them. CDR1 SNHLY and CDR2 FYNNEI come from the germline V gene. CDR3 DNA sequence: TGTGCCAGCAAGATACAGGGTGGACTGTTTTTT. Protein sequence: CASKIQGGLFF.

The chain combines TRBV20-1 with TRBJ2-3; TRBD2 is a possible D gene (5 bases). The CDR3 sequence is 14 residues long. The germline V gene encodes CDR1 DFQATT and CDR2 SNEGSKA (reference sequence). Trimming shortened V by 6 bases and J by 0 bases, and 13 bases separated the two germline ends. Written as DNA, the CDR3 is TGCAGTGCGACGGACTTCGCTAGCACAGATACGCAGTATTTT. Amino acid sequence: CSATDFASTDTQYF.